The T cell receptor beta chain described here comes from a study of memory CD4+ T cells and cytomegalovirus serostatus. Study-level information: Of the healthy Belgian adults, 9 were CMV seropositive and 20 to 30 seronegative.

Study-level findings and limits: CMV serostatus prediction reached median AUC approximately 0.95, or 0.91 with US-trained model.

The sort gate was single viable CD3+CD4+CD8-CD45RO+ cells for memory CD4+ T cells. Produced via immunoSEQ multiplex PCR; TCRdb's table is partial and in-frame only. Among just under 40,000 clones listed, 75% to 80% were seen once. With respect to this clone: Antigen unknown.

Sequencing was performed on memory CD4+ T cells from blood. The TCR sequence derives from an adult in good health and CMV-seronegative.

The CDR3 reads CASSLLAGQLRKNIQYF. DNA of the CDR3: TGTGCCAGCAGCCTATTGGCGGGACAACTAAGAAAAAACATTCAGTACTTC. The chain recombines TRBV5-8 with TRBJ2-4; D assignment may be TRBD1 or TRBD2 (6 bases each). The germline gives CDR1 SGHTS, CDR2 YDEGEE. The CDR3 consists of 17 residues. Trimming shortened V by 4 bases and J by 4 bases, and 21 bases separated the two germline ends.